This TCR beta chain was captured by sequencing in a study of T-cell reconstitution after alpha-beta-depleted transplantation in children. CDR3 length: 13 residues. Trimming took off 6 bases at V and 9 bases at J, with 18 bases between the two ends. The germline V gene encodes CDR1 SGHRS and CDR2 YFSETQ. Researchers prepared the TCRbeta library using unique molecular identifiers, the study reports. A single record per CDR3 protein comes from TCRdb applying MiXCR to the PCR reads. This repertoire shows about 160,000 distinct CDR3 sequences, around 10% found once; its top ten account for roughly 13%. This clonotype was detected many times. Its antigen is still unknown. Study observations and caveats: Surviving thymic progenitors and recipient T cells were the source of high TCRbeta diversity at day 60 in some patients. By about two months after transplant, alpha-beta T cells reportedly arose from several hundred graft clones that had expanded. Newly made T cells mostly supplied T-cell counts and diversity one year after transplant.

The clonotype was recovered from a boy aged 2-9 years with acute myeloid leukemia, due to receive a stem cell transplant. This chain joins TRBV5-1 and TRBJ2-5; no clear D. Here the sequenced sample was PBMCs, taken before TCRalphabeta/CD19-depleted stem cell transplant. The chain's CDR3 is CASTETAARAQYF. CDR3 bases: TGCGCCAGCACCGAGACTGCGGCACGGGCCCAGTACTTC.